Reported below is one T cell receptor (beta chain). The antigen remains unidentified. The data stem from a study of T cell repertoires in cytomegalovirus infection. About the study: Matching HLA type and CMV infection were both indicated by public TCR beta signatures. Study-level results: Dominating the ex vivo response were TCR beta clonotypes that were CMV-specific and HLA-C-restricted. Carriers of CMV plus the relevant HLA were identified by cumulative public TCR beta family frequency.

TCRdb processed the reads anew with MiXCR; each CDR3 protein has one entry. In the table there are 500,000 or so distinct CDR3 sequences, about 15% of which are singletons. Germline V gives CDR1 SNHLY, CDR2 FYNNEI. The CDR3 length is 13 residues. Trimming at V came to 10 bases and at J to 1 base, leaving 5 bases not matched to a gene. Sequenced input: CD8+ T cells from PBMCs. V and J are TRBV2 and TRBJ2-3; 7 bases align to TRBD2. This receptor was identified in a human donor in good health (CMV status not recorded). Some clones in this sample may be carry-over from other donors' samples. The CDR3 protein is CANRLAGTDTQYF. CDR3 DNA: TGTGCCAACCGACTAGCCGGCACAGATACGCAGTATTTT.